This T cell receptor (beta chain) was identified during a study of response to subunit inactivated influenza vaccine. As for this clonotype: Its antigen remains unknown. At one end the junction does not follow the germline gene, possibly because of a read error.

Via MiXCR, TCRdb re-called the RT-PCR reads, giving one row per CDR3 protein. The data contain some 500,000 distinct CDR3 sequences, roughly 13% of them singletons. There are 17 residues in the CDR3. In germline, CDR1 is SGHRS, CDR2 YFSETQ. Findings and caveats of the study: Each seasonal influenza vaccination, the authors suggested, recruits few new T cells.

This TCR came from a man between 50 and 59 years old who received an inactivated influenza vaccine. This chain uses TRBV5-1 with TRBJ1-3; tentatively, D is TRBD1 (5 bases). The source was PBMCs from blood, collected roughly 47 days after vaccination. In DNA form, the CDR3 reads TGCGCCAGCAGCTTATCCCCCTCTGCCAGGGCTGGAATCACCATATATTTT. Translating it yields CASSLSPSARAGITIYF.